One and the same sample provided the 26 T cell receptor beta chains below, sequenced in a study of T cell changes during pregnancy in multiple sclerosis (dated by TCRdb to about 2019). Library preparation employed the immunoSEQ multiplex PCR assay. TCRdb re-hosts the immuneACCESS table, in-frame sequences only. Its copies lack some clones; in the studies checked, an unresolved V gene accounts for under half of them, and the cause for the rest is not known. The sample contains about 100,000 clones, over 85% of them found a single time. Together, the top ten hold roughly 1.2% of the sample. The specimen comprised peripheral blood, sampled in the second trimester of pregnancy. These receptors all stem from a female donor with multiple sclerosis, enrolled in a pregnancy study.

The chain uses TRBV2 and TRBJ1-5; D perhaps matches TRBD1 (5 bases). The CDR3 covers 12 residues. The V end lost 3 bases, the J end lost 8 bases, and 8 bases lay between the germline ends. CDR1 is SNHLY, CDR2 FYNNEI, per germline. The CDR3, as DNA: TGTGCCAGCAGTGACGACAGTAAGCCCCAGCATTTT. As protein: CASSDDSKPQHF. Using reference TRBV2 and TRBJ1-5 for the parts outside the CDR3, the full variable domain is EPEVTQTPSHQVTQMGQEVILRCVPISNHLYFYWYRQILGQKVEFLVSFYNNEISEKSEIFDDQFSVERPDGSNFTLKIRSTKLEDSAMYFCASSDDSKPQHFGDGTRLSIL.

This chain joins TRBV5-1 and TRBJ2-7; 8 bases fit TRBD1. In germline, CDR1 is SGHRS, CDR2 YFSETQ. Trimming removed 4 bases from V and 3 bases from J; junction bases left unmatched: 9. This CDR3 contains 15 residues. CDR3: CASSLQTGANYEQYF. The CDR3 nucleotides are TGCGCCAGCAGCCTCCAGACAGGGGCCAACTACGAGCAGTACTTC. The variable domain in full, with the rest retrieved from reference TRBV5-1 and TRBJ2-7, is KAGVTQTPRYLIKTRGQQVTLSCSPISGHRSVSWYQQTPGQGLQFLFEYFSETQRNKGNFPGRFSGRQFSNSRSEMNVSTLELGDSALYLCASSLQTGANYEQYFGPGTRLTVT.

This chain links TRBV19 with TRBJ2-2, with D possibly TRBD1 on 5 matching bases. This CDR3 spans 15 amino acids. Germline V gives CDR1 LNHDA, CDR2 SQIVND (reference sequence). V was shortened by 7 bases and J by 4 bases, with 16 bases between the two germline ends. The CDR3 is CASNGQGVGTGELFF. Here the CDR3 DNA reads TGTGCCAGTAACGGGCAAGGGGTCGGCACCGGGGAGCTGTTTTTT.

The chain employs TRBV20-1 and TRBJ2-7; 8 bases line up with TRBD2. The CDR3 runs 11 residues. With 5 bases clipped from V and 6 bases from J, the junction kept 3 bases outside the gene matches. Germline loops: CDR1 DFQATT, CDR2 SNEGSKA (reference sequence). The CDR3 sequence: CSAPTSVEQYF. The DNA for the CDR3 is TGCAGTGCTCCGACTAGCGTCGAGCAGTACTTC.

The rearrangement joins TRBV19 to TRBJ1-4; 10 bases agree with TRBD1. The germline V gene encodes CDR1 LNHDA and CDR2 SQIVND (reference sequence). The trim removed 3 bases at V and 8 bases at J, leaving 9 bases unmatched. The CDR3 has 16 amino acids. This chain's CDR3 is CASSIVRGQGFEKLFF. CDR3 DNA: TGTGCCAGTAGTATCGTTCGGGGACAGGGGTTCGAAAAACTGTTTTTT.

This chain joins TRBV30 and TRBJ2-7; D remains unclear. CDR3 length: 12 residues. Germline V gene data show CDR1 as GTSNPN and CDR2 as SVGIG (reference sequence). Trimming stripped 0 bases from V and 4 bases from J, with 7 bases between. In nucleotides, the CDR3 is TGTGCCTGGAGTGTAGCAGGATACGAGCAGTACTTC. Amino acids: CAWSVAGYEQYF.

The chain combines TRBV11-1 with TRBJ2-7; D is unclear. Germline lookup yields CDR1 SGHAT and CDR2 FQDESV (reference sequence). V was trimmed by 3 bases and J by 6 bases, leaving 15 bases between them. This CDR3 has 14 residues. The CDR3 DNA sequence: TGTGCCAGCAGCTTTCAGGCCCCGGCTACCGAGCAGTACTTC. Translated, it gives CASSFQAPATEQYF.

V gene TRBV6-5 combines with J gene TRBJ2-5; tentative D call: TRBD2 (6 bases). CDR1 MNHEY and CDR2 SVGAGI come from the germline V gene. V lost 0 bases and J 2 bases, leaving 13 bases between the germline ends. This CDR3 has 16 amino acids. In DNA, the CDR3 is TGTGCCAGCAGTTACTCGGGGGGTACTTGGCAAGAGACCCAGTACTTC. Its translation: CASSYSGGTWQETQYF.

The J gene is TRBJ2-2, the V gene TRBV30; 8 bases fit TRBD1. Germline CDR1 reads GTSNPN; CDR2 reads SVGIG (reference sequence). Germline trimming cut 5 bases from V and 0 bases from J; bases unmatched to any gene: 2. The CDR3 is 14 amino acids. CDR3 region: CAWGRGPNTGELFF. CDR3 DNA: TGTGCCTGGGGCAGGGGGCCGAACACCGGGGAGCTGTTTTTT.

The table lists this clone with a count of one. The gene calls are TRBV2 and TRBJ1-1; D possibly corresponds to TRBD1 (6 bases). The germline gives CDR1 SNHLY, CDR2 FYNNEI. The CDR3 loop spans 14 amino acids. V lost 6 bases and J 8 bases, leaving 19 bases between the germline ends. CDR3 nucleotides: TGTGCCAGCAGACTCCGGGACACTGACAGGGAAGCTTTCTTT. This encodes CASRLRDTDREAFF.

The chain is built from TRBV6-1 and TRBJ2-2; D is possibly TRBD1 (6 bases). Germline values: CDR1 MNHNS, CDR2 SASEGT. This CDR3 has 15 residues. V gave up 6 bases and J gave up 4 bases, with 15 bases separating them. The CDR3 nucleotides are TGTGCCAGCAGGCTGCGGACAGAATCCACCGGGGAGCTGTTTTTT. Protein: CASRLRTESTGELFF.

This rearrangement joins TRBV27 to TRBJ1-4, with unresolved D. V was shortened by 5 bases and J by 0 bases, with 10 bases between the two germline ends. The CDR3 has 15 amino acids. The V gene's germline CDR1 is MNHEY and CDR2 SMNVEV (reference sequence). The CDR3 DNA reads TGTGCCAGCAGTCCCCGATCAGCAACTAATGAAAAACTGTTTTTT. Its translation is CASSPRSATNEKLFF.

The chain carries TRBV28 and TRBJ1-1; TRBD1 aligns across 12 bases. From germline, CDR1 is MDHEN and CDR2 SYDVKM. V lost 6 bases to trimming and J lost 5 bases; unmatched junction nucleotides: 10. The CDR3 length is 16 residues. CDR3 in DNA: TGTGCCAGCAGGCCGTGGGACAGGGGGCGACAAACTGAAGCTTTCTTT. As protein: CASRPWDRGRQTEAFF.

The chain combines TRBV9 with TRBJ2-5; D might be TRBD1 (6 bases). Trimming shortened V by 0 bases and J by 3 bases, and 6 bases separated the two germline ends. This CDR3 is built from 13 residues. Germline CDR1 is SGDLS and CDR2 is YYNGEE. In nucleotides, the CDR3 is TGTGCCAGCAGCGTAGGGGACAAAGAGACCCAGTACTTC. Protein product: CASSVGDKETQYF.

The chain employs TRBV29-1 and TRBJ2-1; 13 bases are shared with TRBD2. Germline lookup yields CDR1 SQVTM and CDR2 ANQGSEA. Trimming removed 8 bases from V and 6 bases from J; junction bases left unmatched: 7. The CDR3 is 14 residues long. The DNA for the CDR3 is TGCAGCACCGAGACTAGCGGGGGGAGCAATGAGCAGTTCTTC. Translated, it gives CSTETSGGSNEQFF.

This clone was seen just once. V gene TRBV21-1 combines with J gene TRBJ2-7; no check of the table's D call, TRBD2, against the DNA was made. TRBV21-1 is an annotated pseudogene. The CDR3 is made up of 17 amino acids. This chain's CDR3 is CASSKLKRSSGRASANF. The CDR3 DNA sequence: TGTGCCAGCAGCAAATTAAAAAGGTCTAGCGGGAGGGCTTCGGCAAACTTC.

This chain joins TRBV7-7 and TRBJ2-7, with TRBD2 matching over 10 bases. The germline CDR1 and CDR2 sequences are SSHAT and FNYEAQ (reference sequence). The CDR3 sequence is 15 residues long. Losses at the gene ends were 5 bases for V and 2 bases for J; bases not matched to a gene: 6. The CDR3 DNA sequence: TGTGCCAGCAGCGTGCTAGCGGGGGAAACCTACGAGCAGTACTTC. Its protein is CASSVLAGETYEQYF.

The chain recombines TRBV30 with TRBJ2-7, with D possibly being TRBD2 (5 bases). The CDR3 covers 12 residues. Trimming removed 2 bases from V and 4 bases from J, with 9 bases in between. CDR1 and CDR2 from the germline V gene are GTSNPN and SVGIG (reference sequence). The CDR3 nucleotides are TGTGCCTGGAGTCAACGGGGATACGAGCAGTACTTC. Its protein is CAWSQRGYEQYF.

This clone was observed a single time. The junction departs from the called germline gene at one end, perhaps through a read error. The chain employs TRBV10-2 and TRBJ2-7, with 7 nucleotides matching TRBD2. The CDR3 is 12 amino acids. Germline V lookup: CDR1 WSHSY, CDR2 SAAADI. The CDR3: CASKVPWGGYSF. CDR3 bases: TGCGCCAGCAAGGTCCCCTGGGGGGGTTATTCCTTC.

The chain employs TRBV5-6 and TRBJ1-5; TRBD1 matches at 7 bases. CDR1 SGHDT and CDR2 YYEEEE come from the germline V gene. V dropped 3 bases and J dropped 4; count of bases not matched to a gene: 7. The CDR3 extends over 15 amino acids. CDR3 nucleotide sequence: TGTGCCAGCAGCTCGGGGACAGAACGGAATCAGCCCCAGCATTTT. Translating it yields CASSSGTERNQPQHF.

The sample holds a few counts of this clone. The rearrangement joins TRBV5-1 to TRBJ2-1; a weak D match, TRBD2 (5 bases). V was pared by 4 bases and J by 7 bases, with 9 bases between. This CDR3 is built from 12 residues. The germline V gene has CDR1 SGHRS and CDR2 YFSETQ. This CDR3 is CASSRTRNEQFF. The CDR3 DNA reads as TGCGCCAGCAGCCGAACTAGGAATGAGCAGTTCTTC. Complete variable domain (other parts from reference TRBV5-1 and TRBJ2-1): KAGVTQTPRYLIKTRGQQVTLSCSPISGHRSVSWYQQTPGQGLQFLFEYFSETQRNKGNFPGRFSGRQFSNSRSEMNVSTLELGDSALYLCASSRTRNEQFFGPGTRLTVL.

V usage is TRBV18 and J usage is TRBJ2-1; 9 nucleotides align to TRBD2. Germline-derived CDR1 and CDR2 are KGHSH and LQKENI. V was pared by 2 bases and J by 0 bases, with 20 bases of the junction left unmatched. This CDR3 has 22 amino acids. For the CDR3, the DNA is TGTGCCAGCTCACCAAGGAGGATTCCCCTGGCTAGCGGGACCAGCTCCTACAATGAGCAGTTCTTC. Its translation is CASSPRRIPLASGTSSYNEQFF.

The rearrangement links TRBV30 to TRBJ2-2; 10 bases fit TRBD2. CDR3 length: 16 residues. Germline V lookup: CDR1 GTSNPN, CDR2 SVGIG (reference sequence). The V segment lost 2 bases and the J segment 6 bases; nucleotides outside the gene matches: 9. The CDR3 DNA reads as TGTGCCTGGAGTACCCAGCGGGGGGGCCAATCCGGGGAGCTGTTTTTT. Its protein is CAWSTQRGGQSGELFF.

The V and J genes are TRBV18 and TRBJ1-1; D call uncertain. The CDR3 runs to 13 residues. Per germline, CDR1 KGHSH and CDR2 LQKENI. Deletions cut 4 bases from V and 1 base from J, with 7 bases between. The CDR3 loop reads CASSRPGNTEAFF. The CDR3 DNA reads TGTGCCAGCTCACGTCCAGGGAACACTGAAGCTTTCTTT.

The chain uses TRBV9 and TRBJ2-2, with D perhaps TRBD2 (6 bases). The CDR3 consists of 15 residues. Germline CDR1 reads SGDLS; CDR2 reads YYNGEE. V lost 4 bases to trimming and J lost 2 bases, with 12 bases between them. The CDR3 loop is CASSPGTFNTGELFF. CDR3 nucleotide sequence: TGTGCCAGCAGCCCAGGGACTTTCAACACCGGGGAGCTGTTTTTT.

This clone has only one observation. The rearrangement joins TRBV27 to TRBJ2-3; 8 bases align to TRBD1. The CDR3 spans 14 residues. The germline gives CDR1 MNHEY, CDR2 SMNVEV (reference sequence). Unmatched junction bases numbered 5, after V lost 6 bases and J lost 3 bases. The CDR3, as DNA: TGTGCCAGCAGGCGGTACAGGGGGACAGATACGCAGTATTTT. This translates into CASRRYRGTDTQYF.